This TCR beta chain was sequenced for a study of OX40 agonist ivuxolimab in advanced cancers. Sequenced by immunoSEQ multiplex PCR; TCRdb stores in-frame clones only, minus some. The table includes fewer than 20,000 clones, 78% detected once. The CDR3 sequence is 15 residues long. Germline V gene data show CDR1 as SGHTA and CDR2 as FQGNSA. V was pared by 1 base and J by 0 bases, with 9 bases between. This receptor was identified in an adult with an advanced solid tumor such as melanoma, head and neck, liver or kidney cancer. The sample consisted of CD4+ or CD8+ T cells sorted from blood, taken in a trial of the OX40 agonist ivuxolimab. The genes are TRBV7-2 and TRBJ1-1; D ambiguous. The CDR3 protein is CASSLVPSMNTEAFF. In DNA, the CDR3 is TGTGCCAGCAGCTTAGTCCCAAGCATGAACACTGAAGCTTTCTTT.